This T cell receptor (beta chain) was retrieved from a study of T cell repertoires in cytomegalovirus infection. About the research overall: TCR beta signatures that were public indicated CMV infection and matching HLA type. Study-level findings and limits: Identification of carriers of CMV plus the relevant HLA was achieved through cumulative public TCR beta family frequency. CMV-specific TCR beta clonotypes restricted by HLA-C were the ones dominating the ex vivo response.

The germline CDR1 and CDR2 sequences are SGHTA and FQGNSA. V lost 4 bases to trimming and J lost 8 bases, with 20 bases between them. The CDR3 consists of 15 residues. This clonotype has at least ten counts. Its antigen is still unknown. TCRdb ran MiXCR on the reads and lists one entry per CDR3 protein. This table holds about 20,000 distinct CDR3 sequences, roughly two fifths found once. This clonotype originated in a human donor in good health (CMV status not recorded). Some clones in this sample may be carry-over from other donors' samples. The chain recombines TRBV7-2 with TRBJ1-2; D perhaps matches TRBD1 (5 bases). The specimen was CD8+ T cells from cultured PBMCs, collected from culture after CMV antigen stimulation. Written as DNA, the CDR3 is TGTGCCAGCAGCTCTACCCACGGGGCCGGAGCCGGCTACACCTTC. It is translated as CASSSTHGAGAGYTF.